Given below is one T cell receptor (beta chain) in context. The count of this clone is one. Its recognized antigen is unknown. Base-call qualities are not available, and no considerably larger clone is one nucleotide away. Whole blood was collected in K2EDTA tubes by collaborating institutions according to the institutions' own protocols. For TCRbeta analysis, collaborators shipped samples as frozen whole blood, isolated PBMCs, or DNA extracted from either of those sample types. TCRbeta CDR3 regions were amplified from genomic DNA using the immunoSEQ Assay, a bias-controlled multiplex PCR. As for how the authors treated the data: Within the assay, amplification of reference gene primers was used to estimate how many nucleated cells each sample contained. To quantify the absolute abundance of each unique TCRbeta CDR3 rearrangement, sequence reads were collapsed and filtered. Productive Simpson clonality was computed per sample as the square root of Simpson's diversity index over productive rearrangements. As stored in TCRdb, this immuneACCESS dataset retains in-frame rearrangements with V and J assigned. A fraction of the clones does not appear; measured against another copy, unresolved V genes explain less than half of the discrepancy, and the remainder lacks a known reason. The V and J calls and clone size are taken from that table; D and trimming were inferred from the DNA. The sample has about 80,000 clones on record, around 90% of them singletons. Approximately 7.4% of the sample lies in the top ten.

This sample was included in a study of blood T cell repertoires in COVID-19 (TCRdb year 2020). Some background on the complete study: Samples covering the acute and convalescent phases of COVID-19 were provided by collaborators in the United States, Italy and Spain. The prospective study material was composed of cDNA or gDNA derived from T cells, B-cell-depleted T cells, or PBMCs. The samples were drawn from the first 160 participants of the ongoing ImmuneRACE study and from more than 1,000 subjects provided by 6 global collaborators. Where HLA class I and class II types were available, the types were taken from metadata supplied by the sample provider, not from assay-based typing. A freely available public database, intended as a resource for researchers studying the immune response to SARS-CoV-2, is where the repertoires were released. Subjects who had been exposed to COVID-19, were actively infected with it, or had recovered from it provided the deeply sampled blood TCRbeta repertoires that made up the dataset. A de-identified subject ID, COVID-19 status, age in years and sex were almost always included in the sample metadata.

Here is what the overall study found, with its caveats: How much clinical and demographic metadata was included differed by source and by participant, and the metadata was provided uncurated.

This TCR was sampled from a man aged 70-80 years with acute or convalescent COVID-19. Sample: peripheral blood.

The DNA reads TGCGCCAGCAGCCAAGAGGTACAGTCGAATTCACCCCTCCACTTT. Its coded protein is CASSQEVQSNSPLHF. Recombination linked TRBV4-3 to TRBJ1-6, with the D gene not clear enough to name. CDR1 and CDR2, looked up from the germline V gene, are LGHNA and YSLEER. The junction shows trimming of 0 bases on V and 7 bases on J, plus 10 bases between the germline ends. The CDR3 starts with the cysteine, ends with the phenylalanine, and has 15 residues. Kept here is only the CDR3 DNA, which spans 45 bases and is read in frame from base 1.